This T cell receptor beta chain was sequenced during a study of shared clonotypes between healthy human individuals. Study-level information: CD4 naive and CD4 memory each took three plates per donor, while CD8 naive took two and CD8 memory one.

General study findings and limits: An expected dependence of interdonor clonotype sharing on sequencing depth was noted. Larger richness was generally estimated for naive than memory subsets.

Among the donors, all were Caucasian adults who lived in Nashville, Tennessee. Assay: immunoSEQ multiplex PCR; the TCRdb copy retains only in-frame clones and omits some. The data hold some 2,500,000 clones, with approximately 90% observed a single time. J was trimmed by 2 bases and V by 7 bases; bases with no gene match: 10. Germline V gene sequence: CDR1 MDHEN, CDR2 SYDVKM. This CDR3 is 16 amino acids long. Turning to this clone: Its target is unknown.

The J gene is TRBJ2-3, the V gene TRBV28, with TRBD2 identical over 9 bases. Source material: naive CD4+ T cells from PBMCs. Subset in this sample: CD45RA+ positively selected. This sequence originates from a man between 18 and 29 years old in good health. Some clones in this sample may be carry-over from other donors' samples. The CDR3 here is CASIKAGGPITDTQYF. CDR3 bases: TGTGCCAGCATCAAGGCGGGAGGGCCTATCACAGATACGCAGTATTTT.